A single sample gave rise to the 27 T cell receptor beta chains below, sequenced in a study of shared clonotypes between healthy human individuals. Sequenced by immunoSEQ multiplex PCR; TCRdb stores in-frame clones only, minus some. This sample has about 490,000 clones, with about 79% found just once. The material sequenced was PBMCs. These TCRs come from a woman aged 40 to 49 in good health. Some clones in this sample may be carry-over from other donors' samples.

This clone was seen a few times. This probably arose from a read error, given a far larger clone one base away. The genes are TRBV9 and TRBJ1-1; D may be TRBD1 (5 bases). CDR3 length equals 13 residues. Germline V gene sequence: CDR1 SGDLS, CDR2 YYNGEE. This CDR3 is CASSKGMNTGAFF. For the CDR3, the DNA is TGTGCCAGCAGCAAGGGGATGAACACTGGAGCTTTCTTT.

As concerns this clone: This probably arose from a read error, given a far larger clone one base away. The DNA of the CDR3 is TGTGCCAGCAGTGACCGACGGGAAACTCGTTACGAGCAGCACTTC. It translates to CASSDRRETRYEQHF. This chain links TRBV2 with TRBJ2-7; a possible D gene is TRBD2 (5 bases). Germline V gene lookup returns CDR1 SNHLY and CDR2 FYNNEI. This CDR3 has 15 amino acids. Drawing the rest from reference TRBV2 and TRBJ2-7, the complete variable domain is EPEVTQTPSHQVTQMGQEVILRCVPISNHLYFYWYRQILGQKVEFLVSFYNNEISEKSEIFDDQFSVERPDGSNFTLKIRSTKLEDSAMYFCASSDRRETRYEQHFGPGTRLTVT.

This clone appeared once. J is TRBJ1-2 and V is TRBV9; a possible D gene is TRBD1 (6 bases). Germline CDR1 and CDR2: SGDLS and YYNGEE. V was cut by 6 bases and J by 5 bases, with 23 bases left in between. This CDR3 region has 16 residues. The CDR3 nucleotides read TGTGCCAGCAACCCCCTAAGGGGGGGGTCGGGTTATGGCTACACCTTC. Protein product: CASNPLRGGSGYGYTF.

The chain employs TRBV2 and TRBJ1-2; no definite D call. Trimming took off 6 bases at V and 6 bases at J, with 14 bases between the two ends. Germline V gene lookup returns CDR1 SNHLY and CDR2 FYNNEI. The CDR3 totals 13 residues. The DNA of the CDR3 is TGTGCCAGCAGCTTAGCAGATATAGATGGCTACACCTTC. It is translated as CASSLADIDGYTF.

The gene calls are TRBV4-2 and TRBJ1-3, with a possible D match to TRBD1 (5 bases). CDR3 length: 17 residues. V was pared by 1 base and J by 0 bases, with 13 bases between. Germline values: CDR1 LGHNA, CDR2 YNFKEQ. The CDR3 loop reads CASSQVGRGTSGNTIYF. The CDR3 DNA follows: TGTGCCAGCAGCCAAGTAGGGAGAGGGACCTCTGGAAACACCATATATTTT.

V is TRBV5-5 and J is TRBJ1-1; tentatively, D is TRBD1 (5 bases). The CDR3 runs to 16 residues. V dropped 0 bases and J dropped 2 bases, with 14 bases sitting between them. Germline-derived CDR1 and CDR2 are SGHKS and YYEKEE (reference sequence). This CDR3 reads CASSLEVRALNTEAFF. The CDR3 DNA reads TGTGCCAGCAGCTTGGAGGTCAGGGCCCTTAACACTGAAGCTTTCTTT.

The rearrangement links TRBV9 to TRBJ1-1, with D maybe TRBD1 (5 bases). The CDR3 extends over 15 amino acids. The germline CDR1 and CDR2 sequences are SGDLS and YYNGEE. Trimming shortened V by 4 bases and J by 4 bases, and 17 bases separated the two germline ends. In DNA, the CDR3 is TGTGCCAGCAGCAGGGACGCTCGGCAGGGCACTGAAGCTTTCTTT. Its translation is CASSRDARQGTEAFF.

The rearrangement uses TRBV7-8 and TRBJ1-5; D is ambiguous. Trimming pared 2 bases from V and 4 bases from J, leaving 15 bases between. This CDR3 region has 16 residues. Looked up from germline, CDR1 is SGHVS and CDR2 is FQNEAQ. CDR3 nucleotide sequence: TGTGCCAGCAGCTTATCATTAGACCCTTATAATCAGCCCCAGCATTTT. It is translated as CASSLSLDPYNQPQHF.

The CDR3 nucleotides read TGTGCCAGCAGCTACCAGACAGGGGCCAATCAGCCCCAGCATTTT. This sequence encodes CASSYQTGANQPQHF. The rearrangement links TRBV7-2 to TRBJ1-5; 8 bases line up with TRBD1. The CDR3 consists of 15 residues. V gave up 4 bases and J gave up 3 bases; unmatched junction bases: 5. Germline CDR1 is SGHTA and CDR2 is FQGNSA.

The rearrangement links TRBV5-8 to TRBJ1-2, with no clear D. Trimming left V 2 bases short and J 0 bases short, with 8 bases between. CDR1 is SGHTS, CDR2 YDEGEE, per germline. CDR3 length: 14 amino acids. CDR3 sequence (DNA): TGTGCCAGCAGCTTAGCAGCCTCTAACTATGGCTACACCTTC. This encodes CASSLAASNYGYTF. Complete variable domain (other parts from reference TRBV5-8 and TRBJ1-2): EAGVTQSPTHLIKTRGQQATLRCSPISGHTSVYWYQQALGLGLQFLLWYDEGEERNRGNFPPRFSGRQFPNYSSELNVNALELEDSALYLCASSLAASNYGYTFGSGTRLTVV.

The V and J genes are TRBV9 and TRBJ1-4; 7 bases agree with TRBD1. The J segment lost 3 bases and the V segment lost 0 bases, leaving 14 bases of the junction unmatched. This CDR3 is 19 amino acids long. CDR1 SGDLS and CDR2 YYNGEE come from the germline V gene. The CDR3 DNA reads TGTGCCAGCAGCGTAGTAGTAGTAGAAGGGGGCTTGGCTAATGAAAAACTGTTTTTT. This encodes CASSVVVVEGGLANEKLFF.

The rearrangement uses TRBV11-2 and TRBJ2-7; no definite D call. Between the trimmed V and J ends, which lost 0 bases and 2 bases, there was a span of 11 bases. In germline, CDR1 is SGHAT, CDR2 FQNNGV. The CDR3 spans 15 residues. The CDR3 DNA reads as TGTGCCAGCAGCTTAGATCTGTCGTCGGCCTACGAGCAGTACTTC. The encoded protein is CASSLDLSSAYEQYF.

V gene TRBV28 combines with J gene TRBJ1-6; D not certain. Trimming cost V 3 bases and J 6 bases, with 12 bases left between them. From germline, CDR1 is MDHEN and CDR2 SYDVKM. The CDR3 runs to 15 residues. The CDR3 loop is CASSLRSFFNSPLHF. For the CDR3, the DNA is TGTGCCAGCAGTTTGCGTAGCTTTTTTAATTCACCCCTCCACTTT.

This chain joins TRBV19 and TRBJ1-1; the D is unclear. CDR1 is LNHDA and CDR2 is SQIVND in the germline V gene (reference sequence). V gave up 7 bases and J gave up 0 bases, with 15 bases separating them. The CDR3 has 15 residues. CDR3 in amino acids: CASKGGSGLNTEAFF. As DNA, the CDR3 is TGTGCCAGTAAAGGAGGTTCAGGTCTGAACACTGAAGCTTTCTTT.

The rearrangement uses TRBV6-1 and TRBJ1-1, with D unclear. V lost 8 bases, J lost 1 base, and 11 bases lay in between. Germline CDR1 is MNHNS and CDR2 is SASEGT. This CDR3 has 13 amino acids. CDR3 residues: CASYEVWNTEAFF. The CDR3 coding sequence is TGTGCCAGCTACGAGGTTTGGAACACTGAAGCTTTCTTT.

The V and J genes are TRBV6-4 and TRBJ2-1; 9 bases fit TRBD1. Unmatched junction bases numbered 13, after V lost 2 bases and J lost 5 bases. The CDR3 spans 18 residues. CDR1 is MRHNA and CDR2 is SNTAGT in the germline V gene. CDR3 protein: CASSDTGQGIRGDNEQFF. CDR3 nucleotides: TGTGCCAGCAGTGACACTGGACAGGGGATAAGGGGGGACAATGAGCAGTTCTTC.

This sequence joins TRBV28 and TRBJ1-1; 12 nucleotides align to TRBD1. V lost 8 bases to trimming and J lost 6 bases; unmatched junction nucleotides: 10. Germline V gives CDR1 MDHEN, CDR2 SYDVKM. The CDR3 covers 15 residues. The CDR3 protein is CASPRGQGARSEAFF. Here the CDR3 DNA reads TGTGCCAGCCCTAGGGGACAGGGGGCGCGCTCTGAAGCTTTCTTT.

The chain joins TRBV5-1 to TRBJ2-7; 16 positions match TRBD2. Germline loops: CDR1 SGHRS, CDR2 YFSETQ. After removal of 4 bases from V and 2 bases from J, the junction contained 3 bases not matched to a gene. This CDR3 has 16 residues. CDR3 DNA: TGCGCCAGCAGCCTTGGGACTAGCGGGAGGGCCTACGAGCAGTACTTC. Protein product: CASSLGTSGRAYEQYF.

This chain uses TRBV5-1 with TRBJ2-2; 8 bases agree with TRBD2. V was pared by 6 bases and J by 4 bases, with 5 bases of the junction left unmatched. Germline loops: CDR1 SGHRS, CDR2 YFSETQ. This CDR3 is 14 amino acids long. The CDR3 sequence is CASTRAGATGELFF. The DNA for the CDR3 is TGCGCCAGCACTCGAGCGGGAGCCACCGGGGAGCTGTTTTTT.

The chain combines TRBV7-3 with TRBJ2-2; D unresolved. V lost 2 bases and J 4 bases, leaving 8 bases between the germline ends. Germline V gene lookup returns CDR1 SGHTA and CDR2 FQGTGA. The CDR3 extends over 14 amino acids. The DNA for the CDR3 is TGTGCCAGCAGCTTAGAACAGCCCACCGGGGAGCTGTTTTTT. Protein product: CASSLEQPTGELFF. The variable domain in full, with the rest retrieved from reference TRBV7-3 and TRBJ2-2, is GAGVSQTPSNKVTEKGKYVELRCDPISGHTALYWYRQSLGQGPEFLIYFQGTGAADDSGLPNDRFFAVRPEGSVSTLKIQRTERGDSAVYLCASSLEQPTGELFFGEGSRLTVL.

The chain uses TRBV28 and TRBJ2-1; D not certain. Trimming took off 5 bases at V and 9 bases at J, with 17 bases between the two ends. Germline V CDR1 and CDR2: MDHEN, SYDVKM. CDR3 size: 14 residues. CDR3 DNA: TGTGCCAGCAGTCCCCCTTTGACCTCGGGTGAGCAGTTCTTC. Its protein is CASSPPLTSGEQFF.

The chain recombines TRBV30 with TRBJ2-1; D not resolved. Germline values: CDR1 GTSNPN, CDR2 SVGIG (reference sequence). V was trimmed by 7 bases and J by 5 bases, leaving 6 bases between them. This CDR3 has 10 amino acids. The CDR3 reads CAYYHNEQFF. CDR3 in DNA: TGTGCCTACTATCACAATGAGCAGTTCTTC.

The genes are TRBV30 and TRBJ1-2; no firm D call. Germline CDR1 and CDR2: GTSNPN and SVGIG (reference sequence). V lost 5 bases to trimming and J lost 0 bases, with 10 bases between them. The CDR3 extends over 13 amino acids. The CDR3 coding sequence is TGTGCCTGGGGACCGTTAGCTAACTATGGCTACACCTTC. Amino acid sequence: CAWGPLANYGYTF.

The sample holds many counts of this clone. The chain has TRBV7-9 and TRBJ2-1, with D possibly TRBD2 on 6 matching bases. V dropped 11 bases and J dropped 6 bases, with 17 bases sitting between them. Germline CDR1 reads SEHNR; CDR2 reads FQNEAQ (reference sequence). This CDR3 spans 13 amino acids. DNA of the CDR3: TGTGCCCTGCGGCGGGAAGGGTTCAATGAGCAGTTCTTC. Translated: CALRREGFNEQFF.

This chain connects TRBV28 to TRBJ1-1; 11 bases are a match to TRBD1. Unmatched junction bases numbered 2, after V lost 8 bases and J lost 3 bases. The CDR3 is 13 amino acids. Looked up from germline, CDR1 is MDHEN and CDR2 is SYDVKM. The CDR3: CASGDRGDTEAFF. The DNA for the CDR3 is TGTGCCAGCGGGGACAGGGGGGACACTGAAGCTTTCTTT.

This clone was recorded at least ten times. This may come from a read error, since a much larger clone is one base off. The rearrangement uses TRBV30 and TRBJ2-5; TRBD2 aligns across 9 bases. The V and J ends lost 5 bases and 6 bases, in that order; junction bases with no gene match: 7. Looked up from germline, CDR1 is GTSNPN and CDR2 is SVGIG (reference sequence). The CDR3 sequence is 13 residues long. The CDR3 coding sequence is TGTGCCTGGCGCCGGGCGGGGGGGCAGACCCAGTACTTC. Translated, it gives CAWRRAGGQTQYF.

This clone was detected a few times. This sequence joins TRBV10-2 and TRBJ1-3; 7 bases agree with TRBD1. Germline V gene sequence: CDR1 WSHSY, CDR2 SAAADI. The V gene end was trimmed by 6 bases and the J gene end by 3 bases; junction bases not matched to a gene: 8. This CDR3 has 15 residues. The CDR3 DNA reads TGCGCCAGCAGCGAAACTGGGACAGTTGGAAACACCATATATTTT. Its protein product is CASSETGTVGNTIYF.